This T cell receptor (beta chain) comes out of a study of control samples from healthy donors and cancer patients. With V trimmed by 0 bases and J by 0 bases, 6 bases remained unmatched. CDR3 length equals 17 residues. Germline V gene data show CDR1 as MNHEY and CDR2 as SVGEGT. Using immunoSEQ multiplex PCR, the repertoire was profiled, and TCRdb retains in-frame clones only, with some absent. Of some 100,000 clones in the sample, more than 90% were seen once. The chain combines TRBV6-2 or TRBV6-3 with TRBJ2-3; 7 positions match TRBD2. Sequencing was carried out using blood. This receptor was taken from a human donor in good health. The donor label of this sample is uncertain. As DNA, the CDR3 is TGTGCCAGCAGTTACTCAGCTAGCGGTGGGAGCACAGATACGCAGTATTTT. Protein product: CASSYSASGGSTDTQYF.